This entry is about one T cell receptor beta chain. Regarding treatment: about 20 received Ad26.COV2.S at low or high dose, single or two shots; about 5 received placebo; per-sample allocation not given. Collection of the samples took place on day 63 after the first injection of vaccine or placebo. This person who donated was an adult of 18-55 years in Boston. The assay was immunoSEQ multiplex PCR, and TCRdb's table has in-frame clones only and misses some. The sample lists around 370,000 clones; 80% to 90% were seen once. The entry originates in a study of Ad26.COV2.S vaccination and SARS-CoV-2 variants. The sample was peripheral blood, taken in a trial of Ad26.COV2.S vaccine versus placebo. The receptor's source is a person between 18 and 59 years old who received the Ad26.COV2.S COVID-19 vaccine or a placebo.

Here the CDR3 reads CASSVGTGTSFRYNEQFF. CDR3 bases: TGTGCCAGCAGTGTGGGGACCGGGACTAGCTTTCGGTACAATGAGCAGTTCTTC. This chain connects TRBV6-1 to TRBJ2-1; 9 nucleotides align to TRBD2. This CDR3 has 18 residues. V lost 4 bases and J lost 4; bases outside the gene matches: 14. Germline V gene lookup returns CDR1 MNHNS and CDR2 SASEGT.